This TCR beta chain was observed in a study of CD8+ T cells in alopecia areata. Study conclusions and caveats: Clonality was higher in lesional than normal scalp, especially in alopecia totalis/universalis. Alphabeta T cells residing in normal skin are also sequenced in scalp samples. With patients, TCR sharing proved less clear than in mice, a difference possibly related to HLA.

Using a FACSAria, the CD4+ and CD8+ T cells were sorted from the PBMCs. Extraction and reverse transcription of RNA yielded cDNA as the sequencing template. Measured with immunoSEQ multiplex PCR; TCRdb has only the in-frame clones, and not every one. The table shows about 110,000 clones, with approximately 60% occurring only once. Germline V gives CDR1 MGHDK, CDR2 SYGVNS. V shed 5 bases and J 3 bases; nucleotides not matched to a gene: 3. The CDR3 has 14 residues. Points on this clone: Antigen: not known.

V and J are TRBV25-1 and TRBJ2-1, with 8 bases lining up with TRBD1. This TCR was sampled from a human donor in good health. The sequenced material came from CD8+ T cells sorted from blood. CDR3 sequence (DNA): TGTGCCAGCAGTTGGACAGGGAGCTACAATGAGCAGTTCTTC. Translation gives CASSWTGSYNEQFF.